Only a few counts were recorded for the clone carrying this T cell receptor (beta chain). The sample originates from a study of beta chain features in type 1 diabetes. As every portion of the isolated RNA was reverse transcribed, the sequencing read expressed TCRB transcripts. Here immunoSEQ multiplex PCR was the method, and the copy in TCRdb shows in-frame clones only, minus some. The table has about 340,000 clones, roughly 8% seen once. The CDR3 is 13 amino acids. Trimming left V 4 bases short and J 1 base short, with 9 bases between. The germline gives CDR1 SQVTM, CDR2 ANQGSEA. V and J are TRBV29-1 and TRBJ2-3; no reliable D call. The sequencing input was central memory CD4+ T cells from blood. The receptor was isolated from a woman aged 18-29 years in good health. Here the CDR3 DNA reads TGCAGCGTTGTGGTACCGGGCACAGATACGCAGTATTTT. The encoded protein is CSVVVPGTDTQYF.